A selection of T cell receptor beta chains follows, all from one sample in a study of T cells in Graves' hyperthyroidism and ophthalmopathy. Each CDR3 protein is one row after TCRdb ran MiXCR on the multiplex PCR reads. The sample gives approximately 530,000 distinct CDR3 sequences, around 17% of which show up once; 18% is in the top ten. Sequencing was performed on blood. These receptors all come from a woman under 30 with Graves' hyperthyroidism. Each CDR3 is given with its conserved first and last residue. A D gene is named only where the DNA matches it firmly. Expanded clones get a size class; other rows say once, few or many, or leave the size out.

V: TRBV2; size: -; J: TRBJ2-5; D: TRBD2; CDR3: CAQQFGLAGRETQYF; DNA: TGTGCCCAGCAGTTTGGGCTAGCGGGACGGGAGACCCAGTACTTC
V: TRBV6-1; size: -; J: TRBJ2-2; D: TRBD2; CDR3: CASRPIAGGRSDGELFF; DNA: TGTGCCAGCAGGCCGATAGCGGGAGGCAGAAGTGACGGGGAGCTGTTTTTT
V: TRBV7-9; size: -; J: TRBJ1-1; D: -; CDR3: CASSSGPTTEAFF; DNA: TGTGCCAGCAGCTCTGGACCAACCACTGAAGCTTTCTTT
V: TRBV7-8; size: -; J: TRBJ1-2; D: -; CDR3: CASSRSPEGVNYGYTF; DNA: TGCGCCAGCAGCCGATCACCCGAAGGGGTTAACTATGGCTACACCTTC
V: TRBV12-3/TRBV12-4; size: many; J: TRBJ2-2; D: -; CDR3: CASRQDRSRITGELFF; DNA: TGTGCCAGCAGGCAAGATAGGAGCAGAATCACCGGGGAGCTGTTTTTT
V: TRBV12-3/TRBV12-4; size: many; J: TRBJ1-1; D: -; CDR3: CASSPSNMNTEAFF; DNA: TGTGCCAGCAGCCCATCGAATATGAACACTGAAGCTTTCTTT
V: TRBV9; size: -; J: TRBJ1-2; D: TRBD1; CDR3: CASSPSTGFRHGYTF; DNA: TGTGCCAGCAGCCCGTCGACAGGGTTTAGGCATGGCTACACCTTC
V: TRBV4-2; size: -; J: TRBJ2-5; D: -; CDR3: CASSQDPWGVETQYF; DNA: TGTGCCAGCAGCCAAGATCCATGGGGAGTTGAGACCCAGTACTTC
V: TRBV20-1; size: -; J: TRBJ1-4; D: -; CDR3: CSARRTNEKLFF; DNA: TGCAGTGCTAGACGAACTAATGAAAAACTGTTTTTT
V: TRBV20-1; size: many; J: TRBJ2-3; D: TRBD2; CDR3: CSATVAGNTDTQYF; DNA: TGCAGTGCTACAGTAGCGGGGAACACAGATACGCAGTATTTT
V: TRBV20-1; size: many; J: TRBJ2-5; D: -; CDR3: CSARAGAQETQYF; DNA: TGCAGTGCCAGGGCCGGGGCGCAAGAGACCCAGTACTTC
V: TRBV11-2; size: many; J: TRBJ2-7; D: TRBD1; CDR3: CASSHDRGLYEQYF; DNA: TGTGCCAGCAGCCACGACAGGGGGTTGTACGAGCAGTACTTC
V: TRBV24-1; size: many; J: TRBJ2-1; D: TRBD1; CDR3: CATSEGGQGINEQFF; DNA: TGTGCCACCAGTGAGGGGGGACAGGGGATCAATGAGCAGTTCTTC
V: TRBV7-9; size: -; J: TRBJ2-1; D: -; CDR3: CASSSDGSDATYNEQFF; DNA: TGTGCCAGCAGCTCCGACGGCTCGGACGCCACCTACAATGAGCAGTTCTTC
V: TRBV11-2; size: -; J: TRBJ2-1; D: TRBD1; CDR3: CASSLDQGAGEQFF; DNA: TGTGCCAGCAGCTTAGACCAGGGGGCTGGAGAGCAGTTCTTC
V: TRBV3-1; size: many; J: TRBJ1-1; D: TRBD1; CDR3: CASSQGTGENTEAFF; DNA: TGTGCCAGCAGCCAGGGGACAGGTGAGAACACTGAAGCTTTCTTT
V: TRBV10-3; size: many; J: TRBJ2-3; D: -; CDR3: CAISVEGTDTQYF; DNA: TGTGCCATCAGTGTGGAAGGCACAGATACGCAGTATTTT
V: TRBV12-3/TRBV12-4; size: -; J: TRBJ2-7; D: TRBD2; CDR3: CASSLHGGAGEQYF; DNA: TGTGCCAGCAGCCTACACGGGGGGGCGGGGGAGCAGTACTTC
V: TRBV11-2; size: many; J: TRBJ2-3; D: -; CDR3: CASTPWADTQYF; DNA: TGTGCCAGCACCCCGTGGGCAGATACGCAGTATTTT
V: TRBV12-3/TRBV12-4; size: many; J: TRBJ2-3; D: -; CDR3: CASSTSVGYSTDTQYF; DNA: TGTGCCAGCAGTACCTCAGTAGGGTACAGCACAGATACGCAGTATTTT
V: TRBV7-8; size: few; J: TRBJ2-2; D: TRBD2; CDR3: CASSLAAAGGHTGELFF; DNA: TGTGCCAGCAGCTTAGCCGCCGCGGGGGGGCACACCGGGGAGCTGTTTTTT
V: TRBV19; size: -; J: TRBJ1-1; D: -; CDR3: CATKDRGDTEAFF; DNA: TGTGCCACCAAGGACAGAGGGGACACTGAAGCTTTCTTT
V: TRBV20-1; size: many; J: TRBJ2-5; D: TRBD2; CDR3: CSVLAVVGETQYF; DNA: TGCAGTGTTCTAGCGGTGGTAGGGGAGACCCAGTACTTC
V: TRBV30; size: -; J: TRBJ1-4; D: -; CDR3: CARKKGTSATNEKLFF; DNA: TGTGCCCGGAAGAAGGGGACCTCTGCAACTAATGAAAAACTGTTTTTT
V: TRBV30; size: -; J: TRBJ1-5; D: -; CDR3: CAWSVTGHQPQHF; DNA: TGTGCCTGGAGTGTAACCGGGCATCAGCCCCAGCATTTT
V: TRBV30; size: many; J: TRBJ1-4; D: -; CDR3: CAWSVQPNEKLFF; DNA: TGTGCCTGGAGTGTACAGCCTAATGAAAAACTGTTTTTT
V: TRBV7-9; size: -; J: TRBJ1-6; D: TRBD1; CDR3: CASSITGGHFSYNSPLHF; DNA: TGTGCCAGCAGCATAACAGGGGGCCACTTCTCCTATAATTCACCCCTCCACTTT
V: TRBV6-5; size: few; J: TRBJ1-2; D: TRBD1; CDR3: CASSYRGTAYGYTF; DNA: TGTGCCAGCAGTTACCGGGGGACAGCATATGGCTACACCTTC
V: TRBV28; size: few; J: TRBJ1-5; D: -; CDR3: CASLGQLNQPQHF; DNA: TGTGCCAGCTTGGGACAACTCAATCAGCCCCAGCATTTT
V: TRBV24-1; size: -; J: TRBJ1-2; D: -; CDR3: CATSDLRHTGYTF; DNA: TGTGCCACCAGTGATTTGAGGCATACTGGCTACACCTTC
V: TRBV27; size: -; J: TRBJ2-3; D: -; CDR3: CASSFAGWGTGTDTQYF; DNA: TGTGCCAGCAGTTTCGCAGGATGGGGGACTGGCACAGATACGCAGTATTTT
V: TRBV2; size: -; J: TRBJ2-1; D: -; CDR3: CASRSGKLGDNEQFF; DNA: TGTGCCAGCAGGTCCGGGAAGCTCGGGGACAATGAGCAGTTCTTC
V: TRBV6-2/TRBV6-3; size: few; J: TRBJ1-1; D: -; CDR3: CASSSGDLNTEAFF; DNA: TGTGCCAGCAGTTCCGGAGACCTGAACACTGAAGCTTTCTTT
V: TRBV20-1; size: few; J: TRBJ1-1; D: -; CDR3: CSALGDSLNTEAFF; DNA: TGCAGTGCCCTGGGAGATTCACTGAACACTGAAGCTTTCTTT
V: TRBV28; size: few; J: TRBJ2-2; D: -; CDR3: CASSHRSGLGELFF; DNA: TGTGCCAGCAGCCACCGATCCGGCCTCGGGGAGCTGTTTTTT
V: TRBV6-2/TRBV6-3; size: many; J: TRBJ2-3; D: -; CDR3: CASRSPGQAGTDTQYF; DNA: TGTGCCAGCAGATCCCCCGGGCAGGCTGGCACAGATACGCAGTATTTT
V: TRBV7-9; size: many; J: TRBJ2-1; D: TRBD1; CDR3: CASGDRSSTNEQFF; DNA: TGTGCCAGCGGGGACAGATCCTCTACCAATGAGCAGTTCTTC
V: TRBV10-3; size: -; J: TRBJ2-3; D: TRBD2; CDR3: CAIRAVAGSGDTQYF; DNA: TGTGCCATCCGAGCGGTAGCGGGTTCGGGAGATACGCAGTATTTT
V: TRBV5-6; size: -; J: TRBJ2-4; D: -; CDR3: CASSPAGAGGPDIQYF; DNA: TGTGCCAGCAGCCCCGCCGGGGCCGGAGGGCCTGACATTCAGTACTTC
V: TRBV12-3/TRBV12-4; size: -; J: TRBJ2-7; D: TRBD2; CDR3: CASSIRTSSHEQYF; DNA: TGTGCCAGCAGTATCAGGACTAGCAGTCACGAGCAGTACTTC
V: TRBV5-1; size: -; J: TRBJ2-5; D: -; CDR3: CASSLHRQETQYF; DNA: TGCGCCAGCAGCTTACACAGACAAGAGACCCAGTACTTC
V: TRBV7-9; size: -; J: TRBJ1-4; D: -; CDR3: CADGDFANEKLFF; DNA: TGTGCCGACGGGGACTTTGCTAATGAAAAACTGTTTTTT
V: TRBV12-3/TRBV12-4; size: few; J: TRBJ1-1; D: -; CDR3: CASSLRDRTEAFF; DNA: TGTGCCAGCAGCCTCAGGGACCGCACTGAAGCTTTCTTT
V: TRBV11-2; size: many; J: TRBJ2-5; D: -; CDR3: CASCKRSLQETQYF; DNA: TGTGCCAGCTGTAAGAGGTCCTTACAAGAGACCCAGTACTTC
V: TRBV20-1; size: -; J: TRBJ2-5; D: -; CDR3: CSARVGQPQETQYF; DNA: TGCAGTGCTAGAGTCGGACAGCCCCAAGAGACCCAGTACTTC
V: TRBV7-9; size: many; J: TRBJ1-1; D: -; CDR3: CASSFVSLNTEAFF; DNA: TGTGCCAGCAGCTTCGTCAGTCTGAACACTGAAGCTTTCTTT
V: TRBV3-1; size: many; J: TRBJ1-2; D: -; CDR3: CASSQRTGPSNYGYTF; DNA: TGTGCCAGCAGCCAGCGCACAGGGCCATCTAACTATGGCTACACCTTC
V: TRBV11-2; size: many; J: TRBJ2-1; D: TRBD2; CDR3: CASSSTGTSGDNEQFF; DNA: TGTGCCAGCAGCTCCACCGGGACTAGCGGAGACAATGAGCAGTTCTTC
V: TRBV12-3/TRBV12-4; size: many; J: TRBJ1-1; D: -; CDR3: CASSLQGPEAFF; DNA: TGTGCCAGCAGTTTACAAGGCCCTGAAGCTTTCTTT
V: TRBV20-1; size: -; J: TRBJ1-1; D: TRBD1; CDR3: CSANYRGTGENTEAFF; DNA: TGCAGTGCTAATTACCGTGGGACAGGGGAGAACACTGAAGCTTTCTTT
V: TRBV6-1; size: many; J: TRBJ1-5; D: TRBD1; CDR3: CASGILSGGRGQPQHF; DNA: TGTGCCAGCGGAATTCTGTCAGGGGGCAGGGGTCAGCCCCAGCATTTT
V: TRBV19; size: few; J: TRBJ1-3; D: -; CDR3: CASSTYRVRSGNTIYF; DNA: TGTGCCAGTAGTACATACAGGGTGAGAAGTGGAAACACCATATATTTT
V: TRBV5-1; size: many; J: TRBJ2-1; D: TRBD2; CDR3: CASSLTGTRSYNEQFF; DNA: TGCGCCAGCAGCCTAACCGGGACTAGATCCTACAATGAGCAGTTCTTC
V: TRBV2; size: -; J: TRBJ1-1; D: -; CDR3: CASSDGVSYRGTEAFF; DNA: TGTGCCAGCAGTGACGGCGTCTCCTATCGGGGCACTGAAGCTTTCTTT
V: TRBV15; size: many; J: TRBJ1-2; D: -; CDR3: CATSRDYAGMSNGYTF; DNA: TGTGCCACCAGCAGAGATTACGCAGGGATGTCAAATGGCTACACCTTC